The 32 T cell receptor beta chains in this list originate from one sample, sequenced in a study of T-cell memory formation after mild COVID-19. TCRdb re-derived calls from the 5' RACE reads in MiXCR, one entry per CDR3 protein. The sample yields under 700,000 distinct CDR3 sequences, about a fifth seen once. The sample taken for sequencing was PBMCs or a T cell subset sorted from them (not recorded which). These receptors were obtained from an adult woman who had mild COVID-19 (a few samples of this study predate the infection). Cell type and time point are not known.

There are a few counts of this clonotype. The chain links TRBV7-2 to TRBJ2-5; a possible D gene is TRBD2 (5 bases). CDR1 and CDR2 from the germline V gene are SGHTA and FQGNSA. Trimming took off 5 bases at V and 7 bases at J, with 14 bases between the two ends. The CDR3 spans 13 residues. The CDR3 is CASSPTLVVTQYF. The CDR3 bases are TGTGCCAGCAGCCCGACACTAGTCGTGACCCAGTACTTC.

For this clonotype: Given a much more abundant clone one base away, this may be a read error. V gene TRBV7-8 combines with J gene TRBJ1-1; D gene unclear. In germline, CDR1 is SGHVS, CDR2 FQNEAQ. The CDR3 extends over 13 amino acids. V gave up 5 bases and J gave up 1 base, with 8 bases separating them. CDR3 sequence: CASSDGRNTEAFF. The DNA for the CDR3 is TGTGCCAGCAGCGACGGACGGAACACTGAAGCTTTCTTT.

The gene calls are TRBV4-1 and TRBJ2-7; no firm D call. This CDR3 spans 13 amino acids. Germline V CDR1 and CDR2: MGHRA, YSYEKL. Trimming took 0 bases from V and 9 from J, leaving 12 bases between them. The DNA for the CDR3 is TGCGCCAGCAGCCAAGATGAACAGACGGGGCAGTACTTC. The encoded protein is CASSQDEQTGQYF.

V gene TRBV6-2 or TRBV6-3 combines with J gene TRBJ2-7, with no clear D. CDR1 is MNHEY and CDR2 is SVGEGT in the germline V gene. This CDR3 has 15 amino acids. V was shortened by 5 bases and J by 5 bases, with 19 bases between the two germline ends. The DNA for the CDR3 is TGTGCCAGCAGTGACGGGCTCGGCTTCGCCGACGAGCAGTACTTC. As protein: CASSDGLGFADEQYF.

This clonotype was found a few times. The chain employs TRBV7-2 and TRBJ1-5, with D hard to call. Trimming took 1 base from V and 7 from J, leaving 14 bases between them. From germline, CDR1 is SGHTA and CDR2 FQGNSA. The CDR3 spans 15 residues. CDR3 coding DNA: TGTGCCAGCAGCTTAGATGGGCAAAGAGGCCAGCCCCAGCATTTT. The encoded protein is CASSLDGQRGQPQHF. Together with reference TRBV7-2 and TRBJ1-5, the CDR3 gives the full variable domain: GAGVSQSPSNKVTEKGKDVELRCDPISGHTALYWYRQSLGQGLEFLIYFQGNSAPDKSGLPSDRFSAERTGGSVSTLTIQRTQQEDSAVYLCASSLDGQRGQPQHFGDGTRLSIL.

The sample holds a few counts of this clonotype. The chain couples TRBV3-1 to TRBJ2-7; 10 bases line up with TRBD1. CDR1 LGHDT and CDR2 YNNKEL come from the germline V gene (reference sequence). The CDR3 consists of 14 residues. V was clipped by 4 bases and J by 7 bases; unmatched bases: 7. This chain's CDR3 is CASSLRQGAREQYF. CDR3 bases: TGTGCCAGCAGCCTGCGACAGGGGGCGCGTGAGCAGTACTTC.

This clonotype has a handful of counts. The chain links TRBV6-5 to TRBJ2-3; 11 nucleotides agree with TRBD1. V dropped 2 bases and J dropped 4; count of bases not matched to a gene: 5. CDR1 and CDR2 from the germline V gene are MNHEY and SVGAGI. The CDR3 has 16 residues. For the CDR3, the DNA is TGTGCCAGCAGTTACGCACCGGGACAGGGGGCAGATACGCAGTATTTT. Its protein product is CASSYAPGQGADTQYF.

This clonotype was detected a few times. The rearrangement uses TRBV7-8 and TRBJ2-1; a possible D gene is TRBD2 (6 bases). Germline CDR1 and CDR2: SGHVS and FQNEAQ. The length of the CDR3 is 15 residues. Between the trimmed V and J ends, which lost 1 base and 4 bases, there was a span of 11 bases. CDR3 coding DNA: TGTGCCAGCAGCTTAGTCGGGGCGGGGTACAATGAGCAGTTCTTC. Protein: CASSLVGAGYNEQFF. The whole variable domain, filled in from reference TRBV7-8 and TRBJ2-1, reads GAGVSQSPRYKVAKRGQDVALRCDPISGHVSLFWYQQALGQGPEFLTYFQNEAQLDKSGLPSDRFFAERPEGSVSTLKIQRTQQEDSAVYLCASSLVGAGYNEQFFGPGTRLTVL.

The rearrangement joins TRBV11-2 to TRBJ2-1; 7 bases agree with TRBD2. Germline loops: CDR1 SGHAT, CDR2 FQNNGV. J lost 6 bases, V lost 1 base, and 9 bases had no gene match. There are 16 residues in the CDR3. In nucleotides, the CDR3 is TGTGCCAGCAGCTTAGGGGGCCTAGCGGCCCGCAATGAGCAGTTCTTC. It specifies CASSLGGLAARNEQFF. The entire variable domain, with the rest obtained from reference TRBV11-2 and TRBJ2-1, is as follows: EAGVAQSPRYKIIEKRQSVAFWCNPISGHATLYWYQQILGQGPKLLIQFQNNGVVDDSQLPKDRFSAERLKGVDSTLKIQPAKLEDSAVYLCASSLGGLAARNEQFFGPGTRLTVL.

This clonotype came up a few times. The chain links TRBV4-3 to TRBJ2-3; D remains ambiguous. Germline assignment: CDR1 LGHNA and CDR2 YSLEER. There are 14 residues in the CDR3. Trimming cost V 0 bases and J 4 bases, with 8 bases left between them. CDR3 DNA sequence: TGCGCCAGCAGCCAAGATTTGGTGGCAGATACGCAGTATTTT. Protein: CASSQDLVADTQYF.

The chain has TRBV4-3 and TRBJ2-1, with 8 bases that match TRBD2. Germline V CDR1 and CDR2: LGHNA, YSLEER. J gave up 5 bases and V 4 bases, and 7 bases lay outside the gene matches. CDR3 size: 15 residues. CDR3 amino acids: CASSPRSGMHNEQFF. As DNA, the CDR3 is TGCGCCAGCAGCCCTCGTAGCGGGATGCACAATGAGCAGTTCTTC.

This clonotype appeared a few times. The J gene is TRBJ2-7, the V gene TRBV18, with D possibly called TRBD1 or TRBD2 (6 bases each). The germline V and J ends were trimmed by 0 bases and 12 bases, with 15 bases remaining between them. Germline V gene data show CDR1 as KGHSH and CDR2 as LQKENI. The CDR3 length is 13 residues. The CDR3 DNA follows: TGTGCCAGCTCACCACCTGGGGGGCGAGAATGGTACTTC. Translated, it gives CASSPPGGREWYF.

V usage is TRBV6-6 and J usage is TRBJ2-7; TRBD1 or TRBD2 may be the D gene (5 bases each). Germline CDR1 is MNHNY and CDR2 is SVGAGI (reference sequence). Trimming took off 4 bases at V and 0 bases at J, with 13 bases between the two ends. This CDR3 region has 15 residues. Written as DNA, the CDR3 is TGTGCCAGCAGTTCATCCGGGACGGCCTCCTACGAGCAGTACTTC. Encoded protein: CASSSSGTASYEQYF.

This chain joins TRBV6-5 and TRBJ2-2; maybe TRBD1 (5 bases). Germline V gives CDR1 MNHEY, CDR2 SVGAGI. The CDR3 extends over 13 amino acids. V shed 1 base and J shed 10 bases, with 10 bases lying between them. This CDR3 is CASSYFWGEELFF. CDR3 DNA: TGTGCCAGCAGTTACTTTTGGGGCGAGGAGCTGTTTTTT.

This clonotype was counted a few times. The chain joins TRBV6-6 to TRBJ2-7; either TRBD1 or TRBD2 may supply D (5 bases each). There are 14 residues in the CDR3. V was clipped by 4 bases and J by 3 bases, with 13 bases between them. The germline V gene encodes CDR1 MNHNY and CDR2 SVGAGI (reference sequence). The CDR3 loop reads CASSLYRDGYEQYF. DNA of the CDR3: TGTGCCAGCAGTTTGTACCGGGACGGCTACGAGCAGTACTTC.

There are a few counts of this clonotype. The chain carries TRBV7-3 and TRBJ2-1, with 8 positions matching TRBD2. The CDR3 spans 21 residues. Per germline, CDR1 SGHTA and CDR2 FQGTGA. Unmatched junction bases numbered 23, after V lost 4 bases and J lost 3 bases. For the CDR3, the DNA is TGTGCCAGCAGCTCCGGGCCGGGGCGCGGGAGGCCGCTAGGAGGCTACAATGAGCAGTTCTTC. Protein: CASSSGPGRGRPLGGYNEQFF.

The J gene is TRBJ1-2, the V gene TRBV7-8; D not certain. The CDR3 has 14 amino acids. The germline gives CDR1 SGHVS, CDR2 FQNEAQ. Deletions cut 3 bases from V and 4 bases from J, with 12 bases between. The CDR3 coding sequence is TGTGCCAGCAGCTTGACCAAGGAGGGCTATGGCTACACCTTC. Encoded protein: CASSLTKEGYGYTF.

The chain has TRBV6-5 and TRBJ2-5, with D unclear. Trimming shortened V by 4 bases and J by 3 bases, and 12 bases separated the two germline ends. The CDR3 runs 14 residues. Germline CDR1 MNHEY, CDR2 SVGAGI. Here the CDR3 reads CASSSPPLEETQYF. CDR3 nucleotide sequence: TGTGCCAGCAGTTCCCCACCCCTCGAAGAGACCCAGTACTTC.

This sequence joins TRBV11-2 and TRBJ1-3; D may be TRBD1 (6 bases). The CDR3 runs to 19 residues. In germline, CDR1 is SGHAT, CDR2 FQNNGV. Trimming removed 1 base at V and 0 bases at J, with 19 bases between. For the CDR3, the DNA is TGTGCCAGCAGCTTAGTGGACTCCACTAACAGGGTCTCTGGAAACACCATATATTTT. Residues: CASSLVDSTNRVSGNTIYF.

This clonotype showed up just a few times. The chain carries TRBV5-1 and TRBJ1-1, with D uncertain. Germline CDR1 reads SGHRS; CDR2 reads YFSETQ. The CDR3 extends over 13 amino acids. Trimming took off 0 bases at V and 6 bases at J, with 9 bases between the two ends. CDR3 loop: CASSLGGRPEAFF. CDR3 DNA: TGCGCCAGCAGCTTGGGGGGTAGGCCTGAAGCTTTCTTT.

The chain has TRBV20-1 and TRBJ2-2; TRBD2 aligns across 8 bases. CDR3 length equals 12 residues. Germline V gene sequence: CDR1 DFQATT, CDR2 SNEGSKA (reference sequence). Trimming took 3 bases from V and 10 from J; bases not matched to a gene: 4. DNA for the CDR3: TGCAGTGCTAGGGACGGGGGGGTGGAGCTGTTTTTT. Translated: CSARDGGVELFF.

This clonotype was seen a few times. The CDR3 here is CASSLQSILGAEGTDTQYF. The CDR3 nucleotides read TGTGCCAGCAGCCTCCAGTCCATTCTCGGGGCCGAGGGCACAGATACGCAGTATTTT. The chain combines TRBV11-3 with TRBJ2-3; D possibly uses TRBD1 or TRBD2 (5 bases each). V lost 5 bases and J 1 base, leaving 25 bases between the germline ends. The CDR3 loop spans 19 amino acids. Germline CDR1 SGHNT, CDR2 YENEEA. Filled out from reference TRBV11-3 and TRBJ2-3, the complete variable domain reads EAGVVQSPRYKIIEKKQPVAFWCNPISGHNTLYWYLQNLGQGPELLIRYENEEAVDDSQLPKDRFSAERLKGVDSTLKIQPAELGDSAVYLCASSLQSILGAEGTDTQYFGPGTRLTVL.

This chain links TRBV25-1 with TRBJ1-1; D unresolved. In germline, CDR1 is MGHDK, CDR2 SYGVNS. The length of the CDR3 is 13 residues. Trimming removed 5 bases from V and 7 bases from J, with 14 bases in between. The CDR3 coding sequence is TGTGCCAGCAGTCATAAGTCTAGAAATGAAGCTTTCTTT. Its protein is CASSHKSRNEAFF.

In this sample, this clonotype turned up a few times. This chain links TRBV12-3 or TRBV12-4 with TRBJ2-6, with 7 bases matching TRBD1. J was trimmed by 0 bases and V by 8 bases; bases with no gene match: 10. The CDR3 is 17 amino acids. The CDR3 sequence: CASGWTGSLSGANVLTF. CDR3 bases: TGTGCCAGCGGGTGGACAGGCTCCCTCTCTGGGGCCAACGTCCTGACTTTC.

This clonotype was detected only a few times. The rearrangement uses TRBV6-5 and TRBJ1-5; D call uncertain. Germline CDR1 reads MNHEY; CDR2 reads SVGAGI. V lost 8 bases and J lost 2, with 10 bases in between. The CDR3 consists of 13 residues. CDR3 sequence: CASQTQRNQPQHF. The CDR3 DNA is TGTGCCAGCCAAACCCAACGCAATCAGCCCCAGCATTTT.

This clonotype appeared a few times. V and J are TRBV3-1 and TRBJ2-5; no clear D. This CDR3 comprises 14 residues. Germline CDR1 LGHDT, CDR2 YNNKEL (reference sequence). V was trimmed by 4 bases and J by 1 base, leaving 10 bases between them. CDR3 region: CASSPWASQETQYF. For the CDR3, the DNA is TGTGCCAGCAGCCCGTGGGCCAGCCAAGAGACCCAGTACTTC.

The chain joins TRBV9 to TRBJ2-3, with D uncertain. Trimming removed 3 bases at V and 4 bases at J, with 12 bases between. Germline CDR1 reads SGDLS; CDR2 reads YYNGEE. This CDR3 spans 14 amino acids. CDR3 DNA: TGTGCCAGCAGCGAAAAGGGCACCGCAGATACGCAGTATTTT. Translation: CASSEKGTADTQYF.

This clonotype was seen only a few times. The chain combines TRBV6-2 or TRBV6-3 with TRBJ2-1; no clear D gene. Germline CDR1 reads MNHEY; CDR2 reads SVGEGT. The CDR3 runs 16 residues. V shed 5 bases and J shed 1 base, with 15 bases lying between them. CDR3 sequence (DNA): TGTGCCAGCAGTAGCGTCTTAGCAGGATCCTACAATGAGCAGTTCTTC. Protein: CASSSVLAGSYNEQFF.

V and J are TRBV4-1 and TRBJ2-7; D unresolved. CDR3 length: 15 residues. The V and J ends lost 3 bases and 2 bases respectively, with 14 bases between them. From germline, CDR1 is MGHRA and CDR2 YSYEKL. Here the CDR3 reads CASSHRTDGTYEQYF. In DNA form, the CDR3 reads TGCGCCAGCAGCCACAGAACGGACGGAACCTACGAGCAGTACTTC.

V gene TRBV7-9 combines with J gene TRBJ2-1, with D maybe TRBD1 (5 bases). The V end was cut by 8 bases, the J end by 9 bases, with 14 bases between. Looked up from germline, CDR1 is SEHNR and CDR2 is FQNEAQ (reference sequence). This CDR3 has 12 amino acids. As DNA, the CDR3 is TGTGCCAGCGGATGGCAGGGAATTGAGCAGTTCTTC. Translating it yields CASGWQGIEQFF.

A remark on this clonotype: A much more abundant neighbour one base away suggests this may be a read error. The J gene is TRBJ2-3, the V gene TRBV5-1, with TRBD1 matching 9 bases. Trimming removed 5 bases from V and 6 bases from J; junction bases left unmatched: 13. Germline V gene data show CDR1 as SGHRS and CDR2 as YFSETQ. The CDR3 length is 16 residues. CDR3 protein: CASRSTRDRVWDTQYF. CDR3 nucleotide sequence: TGCGCCAGCAGATCCACCCGGGACAGGGTGTGGGATACGCAGTATTTT.

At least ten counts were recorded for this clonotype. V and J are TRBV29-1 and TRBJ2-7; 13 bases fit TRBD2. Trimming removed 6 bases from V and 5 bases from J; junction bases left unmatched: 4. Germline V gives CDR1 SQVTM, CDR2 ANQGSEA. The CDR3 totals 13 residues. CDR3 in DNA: TGCAGCGTCCGGACTAGCGGGAGTCACGAGCAGTACTTC. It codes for CSVRTSGSHEQYF.